Below, 5 T cell receptor beta chains from the same sample are listed, as sequenced in a study of early T cells in non-severe SARS-CoV-2 infection. MiXCR, applied by TCRdb to the 5' RACE reads, yields one record per CDR3 protein. The sample yields 35,000 to 45,000 distinct CDR3 sequences, approximately 6.2% seen once. The sequencing used whole blood, collected at baseline. Receptor source: an adult who was a healthcare worker with PCR-confirmed SARS-CoV-2 infection or an uninfected control (not recorded which).

This clonotype was seen only a few times. The rearrangement links TRBV3-1 to TRBJ2-3; D unresolved. V was cut by 6 bases and J by 1 base, with 11 bases left in between. CDR1 is LGHDT, CDR2 YNNKEL, per germline (reference sequence). The CDR3 loop spans 14 amino acids. This CDR3 is CASRGLGGTDTQYF. CDR3 nucleotide sequence: TGTGCCAGCAGGGGTCTGGGCGGCACAGATACGCAGTATTTT.

This clonotype was counted a few times. J is TRBJ2-1 and V is TRBV23-1, with a weak D call TRBD2 (5 bases). TRBV23-1 is an ORF, and what it does is uncertain. This CDR3 region has 16 residues. Trimming removed 3 bases at V and 0 bases at J, with 12 bases between. The CDR3 region has the DNA TGCGCCAGCAGTCATGCGGTGGGGAGCTCCTACAATGAGCAGTTCTTC. This translates into CASSHAVGSSYNEQFF.

The CDR3 sequence is CSARDSRDNQPQHF. In DNA, the CDR3 is TGCAGTGCTAGAGACTCCAGGGACAATCAGCCCCAGCATTTT. The V and J genes are TRBV20-1 and TRBJ1-5, with D tentatively TRBD1 (5 bases). V lost 0 bases to trimming and J lost 3 bases, with 9 bases between them. This CDR3 has 14 residues. Looked up from germline, CDR1 is DFQATT and CDR2 is SNEGSKA (reference sequence).

On this clonotype: This clone may be a read error of a much larger clone one base away. This chain uses TRBV20-1 with TRBJ2-5; possible D gene TRBD2, 5 bases. Germline V lookup: CDR1 DFQATT, CDR2 SNEGSKA (reference sequence). The CDR3 has 12 residues. The CDR3, as DNA: TGCAGTGCTAGAGATCTCGGGGAGACCCATTACTTC. Translating it yields CSARDLGETHYF.

The chain is built from TRBV6-6 and TRBJ2-5; D unresolved. The CDR3 runs 11 residues. V dropped 6 bases and J dropped 3 bases, with 5 bases sitting between them. The germline CDR1 and CDR2 sequences are MNHNY and SVGAGI (reference sequence). The CDR3: CASSKEETQYF. CDR3 coding DNA: TGTGCCAGCAGCAAAGAAGAGACCCAGTACTTC.